The text below deals with one T cell receptor (beta chain). J gave up 3 bases and V 5 bases, and 3 bases lay outside the gene matches. The CDR3 has 13 amino acids. Germline V lookup: CDR1 SGHTA, CDR2 FQGTGA. This entry comes from a study of T-cell memory formation after mild COVID-19. TCRdb itself ran the 5' RACE reads through MiXCR, one entry per CDR3 protein. The sample has approximately 490,000 distinct CDR3 sequences, 20% seen once. Sequencing used PBMCs or a T cell subset sorted from them (not recorded which). The chain joins TRBV7-3 to TRBJ1-1, with 7 bases identical to TRBD1. This sequence was found in an adult woman who had mild COVID-19 (a few samples of this study predate the infection). Cell type and time point are not known. CDR3 bases: TGTGCCAGCAGCCCCAGGGGGTACACTGAAGCTTTCTTT. It yields the protein CASSPRGYTEAFF.